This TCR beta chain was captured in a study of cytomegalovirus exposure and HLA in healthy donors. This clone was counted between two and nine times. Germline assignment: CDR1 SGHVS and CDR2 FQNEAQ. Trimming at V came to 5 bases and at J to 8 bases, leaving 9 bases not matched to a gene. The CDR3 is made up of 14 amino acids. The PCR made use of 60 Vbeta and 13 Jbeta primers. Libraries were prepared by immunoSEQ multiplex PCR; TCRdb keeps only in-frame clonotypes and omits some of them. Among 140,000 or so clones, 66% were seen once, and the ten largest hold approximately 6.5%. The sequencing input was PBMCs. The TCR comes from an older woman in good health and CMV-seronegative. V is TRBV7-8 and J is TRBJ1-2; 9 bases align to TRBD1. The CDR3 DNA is TGTGCCAGCAGCGAGGGACAGGGATTTGGGGGCTACACCTTC. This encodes CASSEGQGFGGYTF.